This T cell receptor (beta chain) was retrieved from a study of long-term antiretroviral therapy in people with HIV. Overall study context: Of all samples, the earliest predate the 2015 immediate-ART recommendation by about a decade.

People in the study who had HIV all got their treatment in the United States. The CDR3 totals 15 residues. The J segment lost 5 bases and the V segment lost 0 bases, leaving 4 bases of the junction unmatched. CDR1 is SGDLS, CDR2 YYNGEE, per germline. Sequencing used immunoSEQ v3.0 at survey level. Sequencing was performed with immunoSEQ multiplex PCR; in TCRdb, only in-frame clones are kept and a portion is missing. Counted here are some 28,000 clones, 85% to 95% occurring once; the ten biggest clones make up 3.1%. V and J are TRBV9 and TRBJ1-5; 8 bases are a match to TRBD1. This receptor was taken from a man aged 50 to 60 with HIV. The material sequenced was unsorted PBMCs, taken 5.3 years after starting antiretroviral therapy. CDR3 amino acids: CASSVGGTGDQPQHF. CDR3 DNA: TGTGCCAGCAGCGTAGGTGGGACAGGTGATCAGCCCCAGCATTTT.